These 26 T cell receptor beta chains originate from one sample sequenced in a study of blood T cells in healthy people across ages. A second about 6 to 12 cycle PCR used barcoded and J-beta primers. TCRdb processed the 5' RACE reads anew with MiXCR; each CDR3 protein has one entry. The sample records roughly 1.6 million distinct CDR3 sequences, 30% to 40% being singletons. The sample comprised blood. The receptor set was obtained from a woman aged 25 to 39 in good health.

This clonotype was found many times. The chain joins TRBV12-3 or TRBV12-4 to TRBJ2-5; 8 bases are a match to TRBD2. Trimming removed 6 bases from V and 5 bases from J; junction bases left unmatched: 8. The CDR3 runs to 14 residues. DNA for the CDR3: TGTGCCAGCAGCCTCGGGACTAGAGTGGAGACCCAGTACTTC. Its translation is CASSLGTRVETQYF.

In this sample, this clonotype turned up a few times. The chain links TRBV4-1 to TRBJ1-1; D remains ambiguous. The V end was cut by 1 base, the J end by 1 base, with 10 bases between. The CDR3 length is 15 residues. From germline, CDR1 is MGHRA and CDR2 YSYEKL. CDR3 region: CASSQGFTANTEAFF. CDR3 nucleotide sequence: TGCGCCAGCAGCCAAGGCTTTACAGCGAACACTGAAGCTTTCTTT.

The CDR3 sequence: CASSQDPWREGPNEQYF. Written as DNA, the CDR3 is TGTGCCAGCAGCCAAGACCCCTGGCGGGAGGGCCCCAACGAGCAGTACTTC. The gene calls are TRBV3-1 and TRBJ2-7; 9 nucleotides match TRBD2. The CDR3 covers 17 residues. Germline assignment: CDR1 LGHDT and CDR2 YNNKEL (reference sequence). V gave up 0 bases and J gave up 5 bases; unmatched junction bases: 11.

V and J are TRBV15 and TRBJ2-5; 9 nucleotides line up with TRBD2. V trimming: 1 base; J trimming: 5 bases; junction bases outside the gene matches: 8. Per germline, CDR1 LNHNV and CDR2 YYDKDF (reference sequence). This CDR3 contains 16 residues. The CDR3 loop reads CATSRARAGGGETQYF. In nucleotides, the CDR3 is TGTGCCACCAGCAGAGCTCGAGCGGGGGGAGGGGAGACCCAGTACTTC.

The J gene is TRBJ2-3, the V gene TRBV20-1, with D possibly TRBD2 on 6 matching bases. With 0 bases removed from V and 4 bases from J, the gap between germline ends came to 14 bases. The length of the CDR3 is 15 residues. Germline lookup yields CDR1 DFQATT and CDR2 SNEGSKA (reference sequence). CDR3 DNA: TGCAGTGCTAGAGATCACCTGGCTAGCGCAGATACGCAGTATTTT. Its protein product is CSARDHLASADTQYF.

The chain links TRBV5-4 to TRBJ2-5; 9 nucleotides match TRBD1. V trimming: 4 bases; J trimming: 5 bases; junction bases outside the gene matches: 12. In germline, CDR1 is SGHNT, CDR2 YYREEE (reference sequence). There are 16 residues in the CDR3. The DNA of the CDR3 is TGTGCCAGCAGCGACCCGGGACAGGGAATAGGGGAGACCCAGTACTTC. It is translated as CASSDPGQGIGETQYF.

This clonotype was seen more than once but under ten times. The chain is built from TRBV7-3 and TRBJ1-1, with D possibly TRBD1 on 6 matching bases. Per the germline V gene, CDR1 is SGHTA and CDR2 is FQGTGA. The CDR3 is made up of 13 amino acids. V lost 5 bases to trimming and J lost 3 bases, with 10 bases between them. The CDR3 coding sequence is TGTGCCAGCAGCCGGGACATGTACACTGAAGCTTTCTTT. It translates to CASSRDMYTEAFF.

The chain has TRBV4-3 and TRBJ2-5; TRBD1 matches 12 bases. The CDR3 is 17 amino acids. V lost 0 bases and J lost 2; bases outside the gene matches: 4. CDR1 is LGHNA and CDR2 is YSLEER in the germline V gene. The CDR3 region is CASSQEGTGGFQETQYF. CDR3 nucleotides: TGCGCCAGCAGCCAAGAGGGGACAGGGGGCTTTCAAGAGACCCAGTACTTC.

This chain connects TRBV3-1 to TRBJ2-2, with D perhaps TRBD2 (5 bases). The ends were cut back, 4 bases at V and 5 bases at J, with 11 bases in the middle. Germline V gives CDR1 LGHDT, CDR2 YNNKEL (reference sequence). This CDR3 has 14 residues. CDR3 nucleotides: TGTGCCAGCAGCCTCGTGGGCGGGACCGGGGAGCTGTTTTTT. Translated: CASSLVGGTGELFF.

This clonotype came up a few times. V gene TRBV2 combines with J gene TRBJ2-5; 12 nucleotides agree with TRBD2. V gave up 0 bases and J gave up 1 base; unmatched junction bases: 3. Looked up from germline, CDR1 is SNHLY and CDR2 is FYNNEI. The CDR3 covers 17 residues. The CDR3 here is CASSEAGLAGPQETQYF. CDR3 DNA sequence: TGTGCCAGCAGTGAAGCCGGACTAGCGGGACCCCAAGAGACCCAGTACTTC.

This clonotype was detected only once. This chain links TRBV12-5 with TRBJ2-3; perhaps TRBD1 as D (6 bases). CDR3 size: 18 residues. Germline lookup yields CDR1 LGHNT and CDR2 FRNRAP. Trimming took 1 base from V and 6 from J, leaving 23 bases between them. The CDR3 here is CASGLGSDSYLGEDTQYF. Written as DNA, the CDR3 is TGTGCTAGTGGTTTGGGCTCGGACAGTTACCTGGGGGAGGATACGCAGTATTTT.

In the case of this clonotype: One base away lies a much larger clone, so this may be a sequencing read error. The chain couples TRBV4-1 to TRBJ2-6; the D gene is possibly TRBD1 (5 bases). Per germline, CDR1 MGHRA and CDR2 YSYEKL. This CDR3 region has 19 residues. The CDR3 DNA sequence: TGCGCCAGCAGCCAAGATCCCCGTTACCGCGCTTCTGGGGCCAACGTCCCGACTTTC. Protein sequence: CASSQDPRYRASGANVPTF.

This clonotype showed up just a few times. The chain joins TRBV15 to TRBJ2-3, with 7 bases aligning to TRBD1. CDR3 size: 16 residues. The V gene end was trimmed by 3 bases and the J gene end by 2 bases; junction bases not matched to a gene: 8. Germline V lookup: CDR1 LNHNV, CDR2 YYDKDF (reference sequence). CDR3 in amino acids: CATSRGSGTVTDTQYF. In DNA, the CDR3 is TGTGCCACCAGCAGGGGATCCGGGACAGTCACAGATACGCAGTATTTT.

The table lists this clonotype with many counts. V gene TRBV20-1 combines with J gene TRBJ2-5; D is tentatively TRBD1 or TRBD2 (5 bases each). This CDR3 has 14 residues. Trimming stripped 6 bases from V and 4 bases from J, with 18 bases between. Germline-derived CDR1 and CDR2 are DFQATT and SNEGSKA (reference sequence). CDR3 in amino acids: CSAIRDLSRETQYF. CDR3 bases: TGCAGTGCAATCCGGGACCTGTCGAGAGAGACCCAGTACTTC.

The gene calls are TRBV2 and TRBJ2-1; D gene uncertain. This CDR3 region has 15 residues. V dropped 2 bases and J dropped 6 bases, with 14 bases sitting between them. The germline V gene has CDR1 SNHLY and CDR2 FYNNEI. In nucleotides, the CDR3 is TGTGCCAGCAGTGAACTGGCGCAGACGAGCAATGAGCAGTTCTTC. Protein: CASSELAQTSNEQFF.

The gene calls are TRBV9 and TRBJ2-1; 7 bases line up with TRBD1. Germline-derived CDR1 and CDR2 are SGDLS and YYNGEE. J lost 3 bases, V lost 3 bases, and 6 bases had no gene match. CDR3 length equals 15 residues. CDR3: CASSGSRDSYNEQFF. CDR3 coding DNA: TGTGCCAGCAGCGGATCCCGGGACAGCTACAATGAGCAGTTCTTC. Full variable domain (missing parts from reference TRBV9 and TRBJ2-1): DSGVTQTPKHLITATGQRVTLRCSPRSGDLSVYWYQQSLDQGLQFLIQYYNGEERAKGNILERFSAQQFPDLHSELNLSSLELGDSALYFCASSGSRDSYNEQFFGPGTRLTVL.

This clonotype was found a few times. DNA of the CDR3: TGCAGCGTTGATTCGACTAGCGGGGGGGCGGATGAGCAGTTCTTC. Protein product: CSVDSTSGGADEQFF. The rearrangement uses TRBV29-1 and TRBJ2-1; TRBD2 matches at 14 bases. Unmatched junction bases numbered 6, after V lost 3 bases and J lost 8 bases. The V gene's germline CDR1 is SQVTM and CDR2 ANQGSEA. The CDR3 runs 15 residues.

The chain links TRBV3-1 to TRBJ2-5; D may be TRBD1 (6 bases). From germline, CDR1 is LGHDT and CDR2 YNNKEL (reference sequence). The CDR3 length is 13 residues. V lost 0 bases, J lost 11 bases, and 13 bases lay in between. CDR3 loop: CASSQDPRGEQYF. Written as DNA, the CDR3 is TGTGCCAGCAGCCAAGACCCCAGGGGTGAGCAGTACTTC.

The gene calls are TRBV2 and TRBJ2-1; D gene unclear. Per the germline V gene, CDR1 is SNHLY and CDR2 is FYNNEI. The CDR3 runs 13 residues. Between the trimmed V and J ends, which lost 0 bases and 8 bases, there was a span of 8 bases. This CDR3 is CASSEAGADEQFF. As DNA, the CDR3 is TGTGCCAGCAGTGAAGCGGGCGCCGATGAGCAGTTCTTC. Complete variable domain (other parts from reference TRBV2 and TRBJ2-1): EPEVTQTPSHQVTQMGQEVILRCVPISNHLYFYWYRQILGQKVEFLVSFYNNEISEKSEIFDDQFSVERPDGSNFTLKIRSTKLEDSAMYFCASSEAGADEQFFGPGTRLTVL.

The chain uses TRBV28 and TRBJ2-7, with 11 bases lining up with TRBD2. CDR1 and CDR2 from the germline V gene are MDHEN and SYDVKM. This CDR3 spans 15 amino acids. Trimming at V came to 3 bases and at J to 7 bases, leaving 8 bases not matched to a gene. DNA of the CDR3: TGTGCCAGCAGTTTGTTAGCGGGAGGGCGGTGGGAGCAGTACTTC. This codes for CASSLLAGGRWEQYF.

The chain couples TRBV29-1 to TRBJ2-6, with D possibly matching TRBD2 (5 bases). V lost 6 bases and J lost 4, with 10 bases in between. Germline CDR1 SQVTM, CDR2 ANQGSEA. The CDR3 extends over 13 amino acids. CDR3 sequence: CSVRGSGANVLTF. The DNA of the CDR3 is TGCAGCGTCCGGGGTTCAGGGGCCAACGTCCTGACTTTC.

The V and J genes are TRBV2 and TRBJ2-1; no firm D call. V lost 10 bases, J lost 0 bases, and 10 bases lay in between. Germline V gene sequence: CDR1 SNHLY, CDR2 FYNNEI. The CDR3 spans 13 residues. CDR3 in amino acids: CAKNGGSYNEQFF. The CDR3 DNA reads as TGTGCCAAGAATGGCGGCTCCTACAATGAGCAGTTCTTC.

The sample holds a few counts of this clonotype. The V gene is TRBV3-1, the J gene TRBJ2-1; D uncertain. From germline, CDR1 is LGHDT and CDR2 YNNKEL (reference sequence). V lost 0 bases and J lost 10, with 16 bases in between. The CDR3 is made up of 15 amino acids. The CDR3 spells CASSQDPGSRWEQFF. The CDR3 nucleotides read TGTGCCAGCAGCCAAGATCCCGGATCTCGGTGGGAGCAGTTCTTC.

This rearrangement joins TRBV5-1 to TRBJ2-7, with 10 bases aligning to TRBD2. The CDR3 is 15 residues long. The ends lost 3 bases at V and 2 bases at J; junction bases unmatched: 5. Germline V gene lookup returns CDR1 SGHRS and CDR2 YFSETQ. The CDR3 sequence is CASSSLAGVTYEQYF. CDR3 bases: TGCGCCAGCAGCTCCCTAGCGGGGGTCACCTACGAGCAGTACTTC.

This clonotype has only a few counts. The chain has TRBV6-1 and TRBJ2-3; D not certain. Deletions cut 8 bases from V and 5 bases from J, with 11 bases between. CDR3 length: 12 amino acids. CDR1 is MNHNS and CDR2 is SASEGT in the germline V gene. The DNA for the CDR3 is TGTGCCAGCCGGTATACCCAAGATACGCAGTATTTT. Encoded protein: CASRYTQDTQYF.

This clonotype showed up just a few times. The gene calls are TRBV9 and TRBJ2-7; 9 bases line up with TRBD1. This CDR3 spans 15 amino acids. V shed 1 base, J shed 5 bases, and the junction held 7 bases outside the gene matches. Germline CDR1 SGDLS, CDR2 YYNGEE. The CDR3 DNA sequence: TGTGCCAGCAGCGTAACGAGGACAGGGGTCCACGAGCAGTACTTC. Its protein is CASSVTRTGVHEQYF.